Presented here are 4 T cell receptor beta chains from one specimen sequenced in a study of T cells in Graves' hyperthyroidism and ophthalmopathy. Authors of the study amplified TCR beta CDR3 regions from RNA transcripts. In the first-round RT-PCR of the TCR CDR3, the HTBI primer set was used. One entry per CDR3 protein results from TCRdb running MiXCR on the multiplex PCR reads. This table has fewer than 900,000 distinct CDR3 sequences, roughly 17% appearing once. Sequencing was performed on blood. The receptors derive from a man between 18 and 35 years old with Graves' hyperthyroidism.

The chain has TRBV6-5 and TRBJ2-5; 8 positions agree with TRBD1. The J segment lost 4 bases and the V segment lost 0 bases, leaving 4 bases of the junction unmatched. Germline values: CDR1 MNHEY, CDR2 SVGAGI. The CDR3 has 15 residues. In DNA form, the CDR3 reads TGTGCCAGCAGTTACTCCGGACAGGGAGGAGAGACCCAGTACTTC. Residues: CASSYSGQGGETQYF.

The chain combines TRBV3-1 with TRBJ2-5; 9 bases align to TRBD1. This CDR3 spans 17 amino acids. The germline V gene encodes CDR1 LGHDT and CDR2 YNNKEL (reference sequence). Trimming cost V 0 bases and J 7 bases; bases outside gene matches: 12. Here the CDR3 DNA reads TGTGCCAGCAGCCAAGAGACCCGGGACAGGGAATCGGGGACCCAGTACTTC. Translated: CASSQETRDRESGTQYF.

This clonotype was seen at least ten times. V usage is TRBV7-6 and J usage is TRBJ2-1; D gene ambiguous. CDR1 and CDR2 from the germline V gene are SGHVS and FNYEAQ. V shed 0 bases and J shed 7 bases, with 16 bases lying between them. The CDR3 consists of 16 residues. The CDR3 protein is CASSLAASRGGNEQFF. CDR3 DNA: TGTGCCAGCAGCTTAGCTGCCAGCCGAGGTGGGAATGAGCAGTTCTTC.

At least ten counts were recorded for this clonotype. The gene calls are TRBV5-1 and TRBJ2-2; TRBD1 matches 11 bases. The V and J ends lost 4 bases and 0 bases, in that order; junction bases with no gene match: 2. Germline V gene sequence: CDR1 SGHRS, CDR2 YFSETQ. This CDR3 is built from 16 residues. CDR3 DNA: TGCGCCAGCAGCCCGGGACAGGGGGCGAACACCGGGGAGCTGTTTTTT. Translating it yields CASSPGQGANTGELFF. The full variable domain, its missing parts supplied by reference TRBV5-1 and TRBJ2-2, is KAGVTQTPRYLIKTRGQQVTLSCSPISGHRSVSWYQQTPGQGLQFLFEYFSETQRNKGNFPGRFSGRQFSNSRSEMNVSTLELGDSALYLCASSPGQGANTGELFFGEGSRLTVL.